The T cell receptor (beta chain) under discussion was sequenced for a study of T cell responses to AZD1222 COVID-19 vaccine. The germline CDR1 and CDR2 sequences are SEHNR and FQNEAQ (reference sequence). This CDR3 contains 14 residues. With 1 base clipped from V and 8 bases from J, the junction kept 7 bases outside the gene matches. Using immunoSEQ multiplex PCR, the repertoire was profiled, and TCRdb retains in-frame clones only, with some absent. The sample lists more than 85,000 clones; 91% were seen once. The sample consisted of peripheral blood, taken on day 0 of AZD1222 vaccination. This TCR came from an adult in good health. The V gene is TRBV7-9, the J gene TRBJ1-2, with 7 bases lining up with TRBD1. As DNA, the CDR3 is TGTGCCAGCAGCTTAGGCCAGGGGGTCCAGGGCTACACCTTC. Its protein is CASSLGQGVQGYTF. The complete variable domain, with remaining parts taken from reference TRBV7-9 and TRBJ1-2, reads DTGVSQNPRHKITKRGQNVTFRCDPISEHNRLYWYRQTLGQGPEFLTYFQNEAQLEKSRLLSDRFSAERPKGSFSTLEIQRTEQGDSAMYLCASSLGQGVQGYTFGSGTRLTVV.